The 15 T cell receptor beta chains given below trace back to one sample, sequenced in a study of T cells in localized non-small cell lung cancer. Assay used: immunoSEQ multiplex PCR; TCRdb lists only in-frame clones, some missing. Among around 35,000 clones listed, 93% were seen once. The sequencing here drew on peripheral blood, taken before any cancer treatment. Every receptor here comes from a female donor over 55 with stage I lung adenocarcinoma.

This chain connects TRBV7-9 to TRBJ1-3, with TRBD1 identical over 9 bases. The CDR3 contains 15 residues. V shed 1 base and J 3 bases; nucleotides not matched to a gene: 1. Germline CDR1 is SEHNR and CDR2 is FQNEAQ (reference sequence). CDR3 sequence reads: CASSLGDRDGNTIYF. Written as DNA, the CDR3 is TGTGCCAGCAGCTTAGGGGACAGGGATGGAAACACCATATATTTT.

This clone was detected once. The chain couples TRBV28 to TRBJ1-5; maybe TRBD1 (5 bases). The CDR3 is 17 residues long. CDR1 is MDHEN, CDR2 SYDVKM, per germline. The V and J ends lost 4 bases and 6 bases respectively, with 22 bases between them. CDR3 in DNA: TGTGCCAGCAGTTCCTTCATGGGGGGTGCGCTGCCTCAGCCCCAGCATTTT. Encoded protein: CASSSFMGGALPQPQHF.

The chain uses TRBV10-1 and TRBJ2-2, with D uncertain. V was cut by 2 bases and J by 5 bases, with 12 bases left in between. The germline V gene has CDR1 WNHNN and CDR2 SYGVQD (reference sequence). The CDR3 extends over 15 amino acids. CDR3 sequence (DNA): TGCGCCAGCAGTGAGCGGCTCGGTGGGACCGGGGAGCTGTTTTTT. Translating gives CASSERLGGTGELFF.

The chain joins TRBV11-2 to TRBJ2-1; a possible D gene is TRBD2 (5 bases). The CDR3 length is 19 residues. V lost 1 base, J lost 0 bases, and 19 bases lay in between. CDR1 and CDR2 (germline): SGHAT, FQNNGV. For the CDR3, the DNA is TGTGCCAGCAGCTTAGTTCTAGCAAGTAAGATTCTCTCCTACAATGAGCAGTTCTTC. Protein sequence: CASSLVLASKILSYNEQFF.

This clone occurred once. The rearrangement uses TRBV6-6 and TRBJ2-2; unclear D gene. The CDR3 totals 15 residues. CDR1 and CDR2 (germline): MNHNY, SVGAGI (reference sequence). Trimming shortened V by 0 bases and J by 3 bases, and 8 bases separated the two germline ends. The CDR3: CASSYSDRYTGELFF. The CDR3 nucleotides are TGTGCCAGCAGTTACTCGGATAGGTACACCGGGGAGCTGTTTTTT.

J is TRBJ2-2 and V is TRBV5-3; possibly TRBD1 for D (6 bases). TRBV5-3 is an ORF for which the function is uncertain. Trimming took off 4 bases at V and 5 bases at J, with 9 bases between the two ends. The CDR3 totals 13 residues. Written as DNA, the CDR3 is TGTGCCAGAAGCCCCAGGGGAACCGGGGAGCTGTTTTTT. It yields the protein CARSPRGTGELFF.

The chain is built from TRBV10-3 and TRBJ2-1, with 7 bases fitting TRBD1. V was clipped by 3 bases and J by 6 bases; unmatched bases: 5. Germline V gives CDR1 ENHRY, CDR2 SYGVKD. The CDR3 consists of 14 residues. The CDR3 sequence: CAISDRQGANEQFF. The CDR3 nucleotides are TGTGCCATCAGTGACAGACAGGGTGCCAATGAGCAGTTCTTC.

The gene calls are TRBV9 and TRBJ2-3; D ambiguous. The CDR3 has 14 amino acids. The ends were cut back, 4 bases at V and 3 bases at J, with 12 bases in the middle. Germline CDR1 reads SGDLS; CDR2 reads YYNGEE. CDR3 in DNA: TGTGCCAGCAGCTCCGGAGTTTCGACAGATACGCAGTATTTT. Its protein product is CASSSGVSTDTQYF.

V gene TRBV5-8 combines with J gene TRBJ1-5; D perhaps matches TRBD1 (5 bases). CDR3 size: 14 residues. Deletions cut 4 bases from V and 5 bases from J, with 13 bases between. The germline CDR1 and CDR2 sequences are SGHTS and YDEGEE. The CDR3 region is CASSIDSVYQPQHF. DNA of the CDR3: TGTGCCAGCAGCATCGACAGCGTCTATCAGCCCCAGCATTTT. The full variable domain, completed using reference TRBV5-8 and TRBJ1-5, is EAGVTQSPTHLIKTRGQQATLRCSPISGHTSVYWYQQALGLGLQFLLWYDEGEERNRGNFPPRFSGRQFPNYSSELNVNALELEDSALYLCASSIDSVYQPQHFGDGTRLSIL.

V and J are TRBV5-8 and TRBJ1-3; TRBD1 matches 11 bases. The CDR3 is 16 residues long. The germline gives CDR1 SGHTS, CDR2 YDEGEE. V trimming: 4 bases; J trimming: 2 bases; junction bases outside the gene matches: 5. DNA of the CDR3: TGTGCCAGCAGCCGAGGACAGGGGGCGGCTGGAAACACCATATATTTT. Translating gives CASSRGQGAAGNTIYF.

V is TRBV10-3 and J is TRBJ2-3; D perhaps matches TRBD2 (6 bases). Germline V gives CDR1 ENHRY, CDR2 SYGVKD. V was cut by 10 bases and J by 4 bases, with 18 bases left in between. This CDR3 has 14 residues. The CDR3 is CATILGGSSDTQYF. In nucleotides, the CDR3 is TGTGCCACCATACTCGGGGGTTCCTCAGATACGCAGTATTTT.

The gene calls are TRBV5-1 and TRBJ2-3, with a tentative D call TRBD2 (6 bases). Looked up from germline, CDR1 is SGHRS and CDR2 is YFSETQ. Trimming took off 1 base at V and 5 bases at J, with 17 bases between the two ends. The CDR3 is made up of 16 amino acids. CDR3: CASSLNPGAYGDTQYF. The CDR3 bases are TGCGCCAGCAGCTTGAATCCGGGAGCGTATGGAGATACGCAGTATTTT.

CDR3: CASSQGQTNEKLFF. Written as DNA, the CDR3 is TGCGCCAGCAGCCAGGGACAGACTAATGAAAAACTGTTTTTT. The chain joins TRBV4-3 to TRBJ1-4; 7 bases agree with TRBD1. This CDR3 region has 14 residues. Germline CDR1 reads LGHNA; CDR2 reads YSLEER. V lost 3 bases, J lost 2 bases, and 0 bases stayed unmatched.

V is TRBV28 and J is TRBJ1-2; TRBD1 aligns across 12 bases. There are 18 residues in the CDR3. The germline V gene encodes CDR1 MDHEN and CDR2 SYDVKM. J was trimmed by 8 bases and V by 2 bases; bases with no gene match: 15. The CDR3 DNA reads as TGTGCCAGCAGTTTAAGAGGGGGGACAGGGGGCGCAGGGAGAGGCTACACCTTC. Translated: CASSLRGGTGGAGRGYTF.

V gene TRBV7-9 combines with J gene TRBJ2-2; D not resolved. The CDR3 spans 16 residues. Trimming stripped 1 base from V and 2 bases from J, with 11 bases between. CDR1 is SEHNR and CDR2 is FQNEAQ in the germline V gene (reference sequence). This chain's CDR3 is CASSLVSGFNTGELFF. CDR3 coding DNA: TGTGCCAGCAGCTTAGTATCTGGTTTCAACACCGGGGAGCTGTTTTTT.